Listed below are T cell receptor beta chains from one sample, sequenced in a study of post-analysis software for immune sequencing data. TCRdb itself ran the PCR reads through MiXCR, one entry per CDR3 protein. The data contain approximately 360,000 distinct CDR3 sequences, about a third of them seen just once; the ten biggest clones take up roughly 12%. Sequenced sample: blood. All receptors come from a girl aged 10 to 17 with multiple sclerosis. Both conserved end residues are part of each CDR3. D genes are given only for firm matches. The listing skips clone size in some rows; elsewhere it reads once, few, many or a size class.

clone_size: .
v_call: TRBV9
j_call: TRBJ2-7
d_call: .
cdr3_nt: TGTGCCAGCAGCGTAGGGAGTGTCGGGTACGAGCAGTACTTC
cdr3_aa: CASSVGSVGYEQYF

clone_size: few
v_call: TRBV5-1
j_call: TRBJ2-1
d_call: TRBD2
cdr3_nt: TGCGCCAGCAGCAATAGCGGGGACAATGAGCAGTTCTTC
cdr3_aa: CASSNSGDNEQFF

clone_size: few
v_call: TRBV7-2
j_call: TRBJ2-2
d_call: TRBD2
cdr3_nt: TGTGCCAGCAGATTAGGGGGACTAGCGGGGGAGCTGTTTTTT
cdr3_aa: CASRLGGLAGELFF

clone_size: .
v_call: TRBV6-6
j_call: TRBJ2-3
d_call: TRBD1
cdr3_nt: TGTGCCAGCAGCTACGGACAGGGAAGCACAGATACGCAGTATTTT
cdr3_aa: CASSYGQGSTDTQYF

clone_size: few
v_call: TRBV12-3/TRBV12-4
j_call: TRBJ2-7
d_call: TRBD2
cdr3_nt: TGTGCCAGCAGTGTCGGACTAGCGAGATTAACCTCCTACGAGCAGTACTTC
cdr3_aa: CASSVGLARLTSYEQYF

clone_size: few
v_call: TRBV12-3/TRBV12-4
j_call: TRBJ2-1
d_call: .
cdr3_nt: TGTGCCAGCAGTTCCCCAGCGGGACAGAACTTGTACAATGAGCAGTTCTTC
cdr3_aa: CASSSPAGQNLYNEQFF

clone_size: medium-sized
v_call: TRBV29-1
j_call: TRBJ2-1
d_call: TRBD1
cdr3_nt: TGCAGCGTTGAAAGGACAGGCAATGAGCAGTTCTTC
cdr3_aa: CSVERTGNEQFF

clone_size: .
v_call: TRBV7-6
j_call: TRBJ2-1
d_call: .
cdr3_nt: TGTGCCAGCAGCTTAGAGGTGTTAGTGGGTTACAATGAGCAGTTCTTC
cdr3_aa: CASSLEVLVGYNEQFF

clone_size: .
v_call: TRBV2
j_call: TRBJ1-2
d_call: .
cdr3_nt: TGTGCCAGCAGTGAACAGATATCGGGGGGCTACACCTTC
cdr3_aa: CASSEQISGGYTF

clone_size: .
v_call: TRBV7-2
j_call: TRBJ2-7
d_call: .
cdr3_nt: TGTGCCAGCAGCTACAGGAGCCACGAGCAGTACTTC
cdr3_aa: CASSYRSHEQYF

clone_size: .
v_call: TRBV20-1
j_call: TRBJ2-3
d_call: .
cdr3_nt: TGCAGTGCTAAAAGGGACACCCGAAACACAGATACGCAGTATTTT
cdr3_aa: CSAKRDTRNTDTQYF